The 6 T cell receptor beta chains below come from one sample, sequenced in a study of PD-L1 blockade in urothelial cancer (dated by TCRdb to the late 2010s). According to the study, the label for this sample's time point signals: peripheral blood 6 weeks after treatment start. The library was obtained by the immunoSEQ multiplex PCR assay. This is the immuneACCESS table as TCRdb keeps it, with only in-frame sequences that have V and J called. A part of the clones is gone; compared with another copy, unresolved V genes explain less than half, and the rest is unexplained. For this sample there are under 25,000 clones; approximately 81% appear just once. About 1.6% of the sample is taken by the ten largest. The input for sequencing was PBMCs, taken around atezolizumab (anti-PD-L1) treatment. The receptor set was obtained from a man in his 70s with urothelial cancer.

This clone was counted between two and nine times. The V and J genes are TRBV9 and TRBJ2-2; TRBD2 matches 8 bases. Trimming removed 3 bases from V and 3 bases from J; junction bases left unmatched: 7. The CDR3 has 16 residues. Germline V CDR1 and CDR2: SGDLS, YYNGEE. The DNA of the CDR3 is TGTGCCAGCAGCGACGGGGGGGGCATCGACACCGGGGAGCTGTTTTTT. Translating it yields CASSDGGGIDTGELFF.

The chain employs TRBV15 and TRBJ1-5; no clear D gene. This CDR3 region has 13 residues. V was trimmed by 4 bases and J by 9 bases, leaving 13 bases between them. Germline CDR1 and CDR2: LNHNV and YYDKDF (reference sequence). The CDR3 region is CATSIGARGPQHF. The CDR3 nucleotides read TGTGCCACCAGCATTGGAGCGCGGGGGCCCCAGCATTTT. The full variable domain, in which reference TRBV15 and TRBJ1-5 provide the parts outside the CDR3, is DAMVIQNPRYQVTQFGKPVTLSCSQTLNHNVMYWYQQKSSQAPKLLFHYYDKDFNNEADTPDNFQSRRPNTSFCFLDIRSPGLGDTAMYLCATSIGARGPQHFGDGTRLSIL.

This clone was picked up a small number of times. The rearrangement joins TRBV28 to TRBJ1-1; D call uncertain. The CDR3 contains 12 residues. V was shortened by 11 bases and J by 6 bases, with 16 bases between the two germline ends. Germline CDR1 is MDHEN and CDR2 is SYDVKM. The CDR3: CAATAEWAEAFF. The CDR3, as DNA: TGTGCCGCTACAGCTGAATGGGCTGAAGCTTTCTTT.

The rearrangement links TRBV4-3 to TRBJ2-3, with 9 positions matching TRBD2. The germline V gene encodes CDR1 LGHNA and CDR2 YSLEER. V was clipped by 0 bases and J by 0 bases; unmatched bases: 19. The CDR3 has 22 residues. CDR3 sequence reads: CASSQDDWTSVSTRESTDTQYF. DNA for the CDR3: TGCGCCAGCAGCCAAGATGATTGGACTAGCGTATCAACGCGGGAAAGCACAGATACGCAGTATTTT.

This clone was seen more than once but under ten times. The V gene is TRBV2, the J gene TRBJ2-7, with D unclear. V shed 0 bases and J shed 5 bases, with 5 bases lying between them. The germline V gene has CDR1 SNHLY and CDR2 FYNNEI. This CDR3 has 12 amino acids. The CDR3 loop reads CASSEAENEQYF. The DNA of the CDR3 is TGTGCCAGCAGTGAAGCGGAGAACGAGCAGTACTTC.

This chain uses TRBV28 with TRBJ2-7; a possible D gene is TRBD2 (6 bases). Trimming pared 2 bases from V and 2 bases from J, leaving 10 bases between. This CDR3 is 14 amino acids long. Germline V CDR1 and CDR2: MDHEN, SYDVKM. The CDR3 nucleotides are TGTGCCAGCAGTTTAGTCACGGGGGCCTACGAGCAGTACTTC. The encoded protein is CASSLVTGAYEQYF.